The rows below give T cell receptor beta chains drawn from one sample of a study of cytomegalovirus exposure and HLA in healthy donors. Data came from immunoSEQ multiplex PCR; TCRdb stores just in-frame clones and leaves some out. This repertoire shows a few hundred thousand clones, just over 85% found once; its top ten account for around 3%. The sample was PBMCs. The origin of the receptors is a young woman in good health and CMV-seronegative. Both conserved end residues are part of each CDR3.

J gene | V gene | CDR3 protein
TRBJ1-2 | TRBV19 | CASSIGGGLIHGYTF
TRBJ1-5 | TRBV5-6 | CASSLQGTGLRPQHF
TRBJ1-3 | TRBV15 | CATSRDDRESAGNTIYF
TRBJ2-7 | TRBV10-2 | CASSRTTYEQYF
TRBJ1-1 | TRBV29-1 | CSVEQGAHTEAFF
TRBJ2-5 | TRBV7-9 | CASSYGGRGQETQYF
TRBJ2-7 | TRBV29-1 | CSVEGGGFTYEQYF
TRBJ2-5 | TRBV5-6 | CASSLLAKETQYF
TRBJ1-2 | TRBV7-8 | CASSLGSLLREGYGYTF
TRBJ1-2 | TRBV5-1 | CASSLGNFNYGYTF
TRBJ2-3 | TRBV5-4 | CASSLGGPASTDTQYF
TRBJ1-1 | TRBV27 | CASKLAPSGEAFF
TRBJ1-2 | TRBV5-1 | CASSLGQHGYTF
TRBJ2-7 | TRBV19 | CASSRRGSYEQYF
TRBJ1-1 | TRBV19 | CASSIGAGGRTEAFF
TRBJ2-1 | TRBV6-4 | CASSDSKASGRGNEQFF
TRBJ2-1 | TRBV29-1 | CSAGLAGVAYNEQFF
TRBJ2-7 | TRBV29-1 | CSVVGSGSSEQYF
TRBJ1-1 | TRBV13 | CASSRPRDRGNTEAFF
TRBJ1-1 | TRBV28 | CASSLLSGQGVRDTEAFF
TRBJ2-3 | TRBV20-1 | CSARLADTQYF
TRBJ1-1 | TRBV11-2 | CASSSHLGDTEAFF
TRBJ2-3 | TRBV6-1 | CASLGRGADTQYF
TRBJ1-2 | TRBV4-1 | CASSQSGTGAINYGYTF
TRBJ2-7 | TRBV6-4 | CASSDSTSEIHYEQYF
TRBJ1-5 | TRBV19 | CASSALSVGQPQHF
TRBJ2-1 | TRBV28 | CASTGGRVVQFF
TRBJ2-4 | TRBV7-8 | CASSLYEGVKNIQYF
TRBJ2-5 | TRBV5-1 | CASSPGLVGASQYF
TRBJ2-5 | TRBV5-1 | CASSLRGGIAGAETQYF
TRBJ1-2 | TRBV7-9 | CASSPRTGGGSGYTF
TRBJ1-2 | TRBV4-2 | CASSQDLGQINYGYTF
TRBJ2-1 | TRBV15 | CATSRVDRGRENEQFF
TRBJ1-1 | TRBV29-1 | CSVGGVGTEAFF
TRBJ2-2 | TRBV29-1 | CSAGEGNTGELFF
TRBJ1-4 | TRBV27 | CASAGDSREKLFF